This T cell receptor beta chain stems from a study of shared clonotypes between healthy human individuals. Researchers partitioned CD4+ cells into CD45RA+ naive and CD45RA-negative memory subsets. With 5 bases removed from V and 1 base from J, the gap between germline ends came to 11 bases. The CDR3 runs to 14 residues. Germline V lookup: CDR1 SEHNR, CDR2 FQNEAQ (reference sequence). Assay: immunoSEQ multiplex PCR; the TCRdb copy retains only in-frame clones and omits some. The profile shows 950,000 to 1,100,000 clones, approximately 70% of them singletons. This receptor was obtained from a man in his late teens or twenties in good health. This chain joins TRBV7-9 and TRBJ1-1; no clear D gene. The sequencing sample was made of memory CD4+ T cells sorted from blood. As to subset: CD45RA-negative fraction. In DNA, the CDR3 is TGTGCCAGCAGCCCTCGAGGGAGGAACACTGAAGCTTTCTTT. This codes for CASSPRGRNTEAFF.